The 8 T cell receptor beta chains below come from one sample, sequenced in a study of T cell responses to AZD1222 COVID-19 vaccine. Here immunoSEQ multiplex PCR was the method, and the copy in TCRdb shows in-frame clones only, minus some. The table shows about 200,000 clones, with almost 90% occurring only once. Sample: peripheral blood, taken on day 0 of AZD1222 vaccination. The receptors stem from an adult in good health.

V and J are TRBV11-2 and TRBJ1-5; D not certain. CDR1 and CDR2 (germline): SGHAT, FQNNGV. The CDR3 has 14 residues. The V and J ends lost 1 base and 5 bases respectively, with 9 bases between them. The CDR3 nucleotides read TGTGCCAGCAGCTTAGGAGGTTTTGATCAGCCCCAGCATTTT. Amino acids: CASSLGGFDQPQHF. Drawing the rest from reference TRBV11-2 and TRBJ1-5, the complete variable domain is EAGVAQSPRYKIIEKRQSVAFWCNPISGHATLYWYQQILGQGPKLLIQFQNNGVVDDSQLPKDRFSAERLKGVDSTLKIQPAKLEDSAVYLCASSLGGFDQPQHFGDGTRLSIL.

V and J are TRBV5-6 and TRBJ1-2; no reliable D call. This CDR3 region has 14 residues. The germline V gene encodes CDR1 SGHDT and CDR2 YYEEEE. The V end lost 0 bases, the J end lost 8 bases, and 14 bases lay between the germline ends. For the CDR3, the DNA is TGTGCCAGCAGCTTGGCCCGAGGGCGCGCGGGCTACACCTTC. It yields the protein CASSLARGRAGYTF.

The chain is built from TRBV18 and TRBJ1-1; 11 bases align to TRBD1. Germline lookup yields CDR1 KGHSH and CDR2 LQKENI. The V segment lost 4 bases and the J segment 4 bases; nucleotides outside the gene matches: 2. The CDR3 length is 14 residues. The CDR3 protein is CASSLGTGGTEAFF. CDR3 DNA sequence: TGTGCCAGCTCACTGGGGACAGGGGGCACTGAAGCTTTCTTT.

The CDR3 spells CASSYYGGLNYGYTF. The CDR3 DNA reads as TGTGCCAGCAGTTACTACGGGGGGCTGAACTATGGCTACACCTTC. The chain employs TRBV6-2 or TRBV6-3 and TRBJ1-2; maybe TRBD1 (6 bases). The germline CDR1 and CDR2 sequences are MNHEY and SVGEGT. The CDR3 totals 15 residues. V lost 1 base and J lost 2, with 11 bases in between.

The chain couples TRBV12-1 to TRBJ2-2; the table's D call, TRBD1, was not checked against the DNA. TRBV12-1 is deemed a pseudogene. The CDR3 is 16 residues long. In DNA, the CDR3 is TGTGCCAGCAGCTTTGGGAGGACAGGGAACACCGGGGAGCTGTTTTTT. Its translation: CASSFGRTGNTGELFF.

The chain carries TRBV3-1 (or the pseudogene TRBV3-2) and TRBJ2-7, with unresolved D. The CDR3 loop spans 12 amino acids. The germline V and J ends were trimmed by 3 bases and 3 bases, with 6 bases remaining between them. Germline lookup yields CDR1 LGHDT and CDR2 YNNKEL (reference sequence). DNA of the CDR3: TGTGCCAGCAGCCACGACCGCTACGAGCAGTACTTC. Translation: CASSHDRYEQYF.

V usage is TRBV18 and J usage is TRBJ2-5; D is perhaps TRBD2 (5 bases). CDR1 and CDR2 from the germline V gene are KGHSH and LQKENI. V lost 4 bases and J 5 bases, leaving 14 bases between the germline ends. The CDR3 loop spans 14 amino acids. The CDR3 DNA is TGTGCCAGCTCACAGACTCACGGCGGGGAGACCCAGTACTTC. Protein sequence: CASSQTHGGETQYF.

The chain links TRBV5-1 to TRBJ1-4, with D perhaps matching TRBD1 (5 bases). Germline V gene sequence: CDR1 SGHRS, CDR2 YFSETQ. Trimming removed 3 bases at V and 7 bases at J, with 16 bases between. CDR3 size: 15 residues. The CDR3 protein is CASSSTDGAGEKLFF. The CDR3, as DNA: TGCGCCAGCAGCTCGACAGATGGGGCGGGTGAAAAACTGTTTTTT.